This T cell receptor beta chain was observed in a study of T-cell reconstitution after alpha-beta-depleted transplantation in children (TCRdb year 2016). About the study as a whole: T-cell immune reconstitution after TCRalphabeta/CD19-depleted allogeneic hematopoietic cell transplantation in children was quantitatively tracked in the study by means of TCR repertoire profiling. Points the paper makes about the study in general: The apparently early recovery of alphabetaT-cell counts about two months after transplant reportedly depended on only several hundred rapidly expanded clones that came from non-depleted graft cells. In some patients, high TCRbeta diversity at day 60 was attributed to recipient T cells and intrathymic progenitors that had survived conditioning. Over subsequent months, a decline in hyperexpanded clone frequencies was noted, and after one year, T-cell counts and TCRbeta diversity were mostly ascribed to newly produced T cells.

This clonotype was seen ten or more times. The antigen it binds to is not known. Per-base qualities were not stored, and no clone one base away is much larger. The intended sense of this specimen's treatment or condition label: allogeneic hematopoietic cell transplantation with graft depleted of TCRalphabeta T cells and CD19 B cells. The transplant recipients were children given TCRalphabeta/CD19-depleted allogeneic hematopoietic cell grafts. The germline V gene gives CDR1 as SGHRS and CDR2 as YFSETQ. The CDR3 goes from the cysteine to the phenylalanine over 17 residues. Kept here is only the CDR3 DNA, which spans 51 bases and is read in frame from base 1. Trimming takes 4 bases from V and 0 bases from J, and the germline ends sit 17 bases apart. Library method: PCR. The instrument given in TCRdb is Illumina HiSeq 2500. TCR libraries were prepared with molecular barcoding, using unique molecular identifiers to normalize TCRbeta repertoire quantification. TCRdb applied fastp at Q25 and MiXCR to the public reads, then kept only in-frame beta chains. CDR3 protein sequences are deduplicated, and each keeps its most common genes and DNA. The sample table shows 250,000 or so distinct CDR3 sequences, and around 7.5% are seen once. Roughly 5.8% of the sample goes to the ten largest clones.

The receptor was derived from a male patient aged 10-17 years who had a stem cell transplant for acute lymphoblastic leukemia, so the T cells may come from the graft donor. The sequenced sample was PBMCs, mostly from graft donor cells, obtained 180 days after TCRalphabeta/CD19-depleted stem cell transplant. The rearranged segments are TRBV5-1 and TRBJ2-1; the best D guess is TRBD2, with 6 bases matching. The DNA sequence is TGCGCCAGCAGCATTAGCGGTTCTTCTAGCTCCTACAATGAGCAGTTCTTC. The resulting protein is CASSISGSSSSYNEQFF.